A single sample is the source of the 14 T cell receptor beta chains below, sequenced in a study of T cell responses to AZD1222 COVID-19 vaccine. Sequencing used immunoSEQ multiplex PCR; TCRdb keeps in-frame clones, though not all of them. The data show 90,000 to 150,000 clones, with about nine tenths seen just once and about 2.4% held by the top ten. Source: peripheral blood, taken on day 0 of AZD1222 vaccination. These receptors all come from an adult in good health.

DNA of the CDR3: TGTGCCAGTAGTCCGAGGACTAGTCGGGGGGAGCTGTTTTTT. Amino acids: CASSPRTSRGELFF. The V call is TRBV19, the J call TRBJ2-2; 7 bases are a match to TRBD2. V was clipped by 5 bases and J by 8 bases; unmatched bases: 8. Germline V gene lookup returns CDR1 LNHDA and CDR2 SQIVND (reference sequence). The CDR3 spans 14 residues.

The J gene is TRBJ2-7, the V gene TRBV11-2; 8 bases match TRBD2. There are 16 residues in the CDR3. Germline CDR1 and CDR2: SGHAT and FQNNGV. With V trimmed by 4 bases and J by 2 bases, 10 bases remained unmatched. In DNA, the CDR3 is TGTGCCAGCAGCTCCCGAGCGGGAGAGGGGACCTACGAGCAGTACTTC. Translation: CASSSRAGEGTYEQYF.

The rearrangement links TRBV19 to TRBJ1-2, with no clear D. The CDR3 length is 13 residues. CDR1 and CDR2 from the germline V gene are LNHDA and SQIVND (reference sequence). V was clipped by 5 bases and J by 4 bases, with 11 bases between them. The CDR3 spells CASSLNSGYGYTF. In nucleotides, the CDR3 is TGTGCCAGTAGTCTAAACAGCGGCTATGGCTACACCTTC.

The rearrangement joins TRBV5-5 to TRBJ2-5; 10 nucleotides match TRBD1. The CDR3 sequence is 15 residues long. The V gene end was trimmed by 4 bases and the J gene end by 5 bases; junction bases not matched to a gene: 8. Germline V lookup: CDR1 SGHKS, CDR2 YYEKEE (reference sequence). This CDR3 is CASSLGQGMGETQYF. The CDR3 bases are TGTGCCAGCAGCCTGGGACAGGGGATGGGTGAGACCCAGTACTTC.

This sequence joins TRBV28 and TRBJ1-1; D ambiguous. CDR3 length: 14 residues. The germline gives CDR1 MDHEN, CDR2 SYDVKM. Deletions cut 3 bases from V and 0 bases from J, with 8 bases between. The CDR3 region has the DNA TGTGCCAGCAGTTTGACAACTATGAACACTGAAGCTTTCTTT. It codes for CASSLTTMNTEAFF.

This chain joins TRBV5-6 and TRBJ1-6, with D maybe TRBD1 (6 bases). The CDR3 runs 18 residues. V lost 8 bases to trimming and J lost 2 bases, with 23 bases between them. Germline V gene sequence: CDR1 SGHDT, CDR2 YYEEEE. The CDR3, as DNA: TGTGCCAGAGGCCCGACAGGCGGCCTCTCCCCCTATAATTCACCCCTCCACTTT. Amino acid sequence: CARGPTGGLSPYNSPLHF. Together with reference TRBV5-6 and TRBJ1-6, the CDR3 gives the full variable domain: DAGVTQSPTHLIKTRGQQVTLRCSPKSGHDTVSWYQQALGQGPQFIFQYYEEEERQRGNFPDRFSGHQFPNYSSELNVNALLLGDSALYLCARGPTGGLSPYNSPLHFGNGTRLTVT.

V gene TRBV19 combines with J gene TRBJ2-5; 7 bases align to TRBD2. V lost 5 bases to trimming and J lost 1 base; unmatched junction nucleotides: 4. Germline values: CDR1 LNHDA, CDR2 SQIVND (reference sequence). The CDR3 is 14 amino acids. CDR3 bases: TGTGCCAGTAGTCTAACGGGGGGCCAAGAGACCCAGTACTTC. This gives the protein CASSLTGGQETQYF.

This clone was seen more than once but under ten times. The chain is built from TRBV27 and TRBJ2-7; possibly TRBD1 or TRBD2 for D (5 bases each). The CDR3 is 12 residues long. Germline-derived CDR1 and CDR2 are MNHEY and SMNVEV (reference sequence). Trimming pared 8 bases from V and 6 bases from J, leaving 14 bases between. For the CDR3, the DNA is TGTGCCAGCGGGACCCCCGCCTCCGAGCAGTACTTC. Translated: CASGTPASEQYF.

The V gene is TRBV20-1, the J gene TRBJ2-2, with D perhaps assigned TRBD1 or TRBD2 (5 bases each). Germline assignment: CDR1 DFQATT and CDR2 SNEGSKA (reference sequence). CDR3 length: 16 amino acids. V was shortened by 4 bases and J by 2 bases, with 17 bases between the two germline ends. The CDR3 DNA reads as TGCAGTGCTACTGACCCCCGAGGGGATAACACCGGGGAGCTGTTTTTT. It yields the protein CSATDPRGDNTGELFF.

V gene TRBV4-2 combines with J gene TRBJ1-6; 9 bases are shared with TRBD1. Germline CDR1 LGHNA, CDR2 YNFKEQ. The CDR3 is made up of 16 amino acids. V gave up 0 bases and J gave up 6 bases; unmatched junction bases: 3. The CDR3 here is CASSQEGQGGNSPLHF. The DNA of the CDR3 is TGTGCCAGCAGCCAAGAGGGACAGGGCGGTAATTCACCCCTCCACTTT.

The J gene is TRBJ1-2, the V gene TRBV28, with D perhaps TRBD1 (5 bases). This CDR3 contains 14 residues. Germline V gene lookup returns CDR1 MDHEN and CDR2 SYDVKM. V was trimmed by 5 bases and J by 2 bases, leaving 12 bases between them. CDR3 region: CASSPGTANYGYTF. The CDR3 region has the DNA TGTGCCAGCAGTCCCGGGACGGCAAACTATGGCTACACCTTC.

The rearrangement links TRBV5-1 to TRBJ2-2; 9 bases agree with TRBD2. CDR1 is SGHRS, CDR2 YFSETQ, per germline. This CDR3 spans 17 amino acids. The J segment lost 2 bases and the V segment lost 3 bases, leaving 8 bases of the junction unmatched. Here the CDR3 reads CASSSRAGGGNTGELFF. CDR3 in DNA: TGCGCCAGCAGCTCCCGGGCGGGAGGGGGCAACACCGGGGAGCTGTTTTTT.

In this sample, this clone turned up once. This chain joins TRBV6-2 or TRBV6-3 and TRBJ1-1, with unresolved D. Trimming removed 2 bases from V and 3 bases from J, with 10 bases in between. The CDR3 length is 14 residues. In germline, CDR1 is MNHEY, CDR2 SVGEGT. Written as DNA, the CDR3 is TGTGCCAGCAGTTACATGGATGGGTACACTGAAGCTTTCTTT. Encoded protein: CASSYMDGYTEAFF.

Concerning this clone: An end of the junction differs from the germline gene, which may be a read error. J is TRBJ2-3 and V is TRBV7-7; D not resolved. The CDR3 is made up of 15 amino acids. Germline loops: CDR1 SSHAT, CDR2 FNYEAQ (reference sequence). In DNA form, the CDR3 reads TGTGCTAGCAGCTTGAGTCCCCTCGGGACAGATACGCAGTATTTT. Its protein product is CASSLSPLGTDTQYF.